This TCR beta chain was captured in a study of cytomegalovirus exposure and HLA in healthy donors. CDR3 length: 13 residues. J was trimmed by 4 bases and V by 7 bases; bases with no gene match: 9. Germline CDR1 is SQVTM and CDR2 is ANQGSEA. A multiplex PCR was run with 60 Vbeta primers and 13 Jbeta primers. Repertoires were generated with immunoSEQ multiplex PCR, while TCRdb's copy carries only in-frame clones and drops some. The data hold under 100,000 clones, with 55% to 75% observed a single time. What was sequenced was PBMCs. The rearrangement joins TRBV29-1 to TRBJ1-2, with 7 bases fitting TRBD1. The sequence derives from a woman aged 50 to 60 in good health and CMV-seropositive. This CDR3 reads CSGREGGGYGYTF. In DNA, the CDR3 is TGCAGCGGCCGCGAAGGGGGCGGCTATGGCTACACCTTC.